The T cell receptor beta chain under discussion was sequenced for a study of T-cell memory formation after mild COVID-19. Study outcomes and limitations: Among contracting clones, CD4+ were mainly CM/EM and CD8+ enriched in EMRA. Later expanders leaned CD4+, whereas day 15 to 85 contracting clones were balanced CD4/CD8.

There are a few counts of this clonotype. What it binds is unknown. One junction end disagrees with the germline gene, perhaps due to a read error. cDNA libraries for TCR alpha and TCR beta, carrying sample barcodes and UMIs, came from 5'RACE with constant-segment primers. TCRdb used MiXCR to reprocess the 5' RACE reads, holding one entry per CDR3 protein. The sample gives some 410,000 distinct CDR3 sequences, about 22% of which show up once; 13% is in the top ten. The CDR3 has 15 amino acids. This sequence joins TRBV12-3 or TRBV12-4 and TRBJ1-5, with D possibly TRBD1 on 5 matching bases. Specimen: PBMCs or a T cell subset sorted from them (not recorded which). This TCR came from an adult woman who had mild COVID-19 (a few samples of this study predate the infection). Cell type and time point are not known. The chain's CDR3 is CASSLAPLGHQPQHF. CDR3 nucleotide sequence: TGTGCCAGCAGCTTAGCCCCATTGGGACATCAGCCCCAGCATTTT.